The following is a T cell receptor beta chain sequence with its context. This receptor's antigen is unknown. Base qualities are missing; no much larger clone stands one base away. One collaborating source in Seattle enrolled patients while the patients were actively infected and followed the patients over time throughout the course of disease. Each collaborating institution followed its own protocols to collect whole blood in K2EDTA tubes. Collaborator samples were shipped for TCRbeta analysis as frozen whole blood, isolated PBMCs, or DNA extracted from either sample type. The immunoSEQ Assay, a bias-controlled multiplex PCR, was used to amplify TCRbeta CDR3 regions from genomic DNA. The study's processing was this. Nucleated cell counts per sample were estimated from amplification of reference gene primers within the assay. To quantify the absolute abundance of each unique TCRbeta CDR3 rearrangement, sequence reads were collapsed and filtered. Productive Simpson clonality was computed per sample as the square root of Simpson's diversity index over productive rearrangements. Entries here come from immuneACCESS through TCRdb and include only in-frame sequences with V and J called. Some clones fail to appear in such tables; in the studies checked, an unresolved V gene covers under half of the shortfall, and the cause of the remainder is unknown. Clonal size and the V and J genes are those of that table, whereas D and trimming came from the DNA. This sample is represented by about 68,000 clones; about 91% of them were singletons. The ten largest clones capture 6% to 7.5% of the sample.

The CDR3 runs 10 residues from the cysteine to the phenylalanine. Only the CDR3 part of the read is kept: 30 bases, read in frame from the first base. V and J are truncated by 8 bases and 5 bases respectively, leaving an intervening sequence of 6 bases. Via the germline V gene, CDR1 is MDHEN and CDR2 SYDVKM. This record comes from a study of blood T cell repertoires in COVID-19 (dated by TCRdb to the early 2020s). Context from the whole study: Collaborator samples came from the United States, Italy and Spain and covered acute and convalescent phases of COVID-19. Nearly every sample came with metadata listing a de-identified subject ID, COVID-19 status, age in years and sex. The repertoires were released in a freely available public database meant as a resource for research on the immune response to SARS-CoV-2. The samples were drawn from two sources: the first 160 participants of the ongoing ImmuneRACE study, and over 1,000 subjects contributed by 6 global collaborators. The prospective study material was composed of cDNA or gDNA derived from T cells, B-cell-depleted T cells, or PBMCs. Deeply sampled blood TCRbeta repertoires from subjects exposed to, actively infected with, or recovered from COVID-19 were included in the dataset. Where available, HLA class I and class II types were obtained from metadata supplied by the sample provider rather than from assay-based typing. Results the study describes overall, beyond this receptor: The quantity of clinical and demographic metadata differed by source and by participant and was supplied without curation.

Sequencing was performed on peripheral blood. Recombination connected TRBV28 to TRBJ1-2, with no confidently assigned D gene. The source of this sequence is a man aged 35-49 years with COVID-19, enrolled during active disease. The CDR3 corresponds to CASGSYGYTF. The sequence in DNA is TGTGCCAGCGGCTCGTATGGCTACACCTTC.